The clone carrying this T cell receptor (beta chain) was seen at least ten times. These data are taken from a study of T cells after posttransplantation cyclophosphamide. Data came from immunoSEQ multiplex PCR; TCRdb stores just in-frame clones and leaves some out. The sample shows over 35,000 clones, no singletons; the ten largest hold approximately 2.2%. Trimming cost V 5 bases and J 2 bases; bases outside gene matches: 11. The CDR3 covers 16 residues. CDR1 and CDR2 from the germline V gene are SEHNR and FQNEAQ (reference sequence). The related graft donor's blood sample was taken on the day of bone marrow donation.

This clonotype originated in a man aged 35-49 years in good health, CMV-negative, and a related stem cell transplant donor. The chain has TRBV7-9 and TRBJ1-2, with 7 bases matching TRBD1. Material for sequencing was PBMCs. CDR3 DNA sequence: TGTGCCAGCAGCGCATTAGAGGGGGGACAGAACTATGGCTACACCTTC. Its protein product is CASSALEGGQNYGYTF.